This is a list of T cell receptor beta chains from one sample in a study of cytomegalovirus exposure and HLA in healthy donors. Sequenced by immunoSEQ multiplex PCR; TCRdb stores in-frame clones only, minus some. The sample has about 99,000 clones; 65% to 85% are singletons. The material sequenced was PBMCs. These receptors were obtained from a man between 50 and 59 years old in good health and CMV-seropositive. Each CDR3 is given with its conserved first and last residue. A D gene is named only where the DNA matches it firmly. Clone size, where shown, is once, few, many, or a class for clones that have expanded.

abundance	d_gene	v_gene	len	j_gene	CDR3nt	CDR3aa
.	.	TRBV11-2	18	TRBJ2-1	TGTGCCAGCAGCTTAGTACCCGCGGCAACTGGCTCCTACAATGAGCAGTTCTTC	CASSLVPAATGSYNEQFF
.	.	TRBV9	13	TRBJ2-3	TGTGCCAGCAGCGTCCCAGGAACAGATACGCAGTATTTT	CASSVPGTDTQYF
.	TRBD1	TRBV5-1	15	TRBJ2-7	TGCGCCAGCAGCCCGACGACAGGGGGCATATACGAGCAGTACTTC	CASSPTTGGIYEQYF
.	TRBD2	TRBV4-1	18	TRBJ2-1	TGCGCCAGCAGCCAAGTGGAAGGTAGCGGGGGAACCTACAATGAGCAGTTCTTC	CASSQVEGSGGTYNEQFF
.	TRBD1	TRBV2	14	TRBJ1-1	TGTGCCAGCAGAGTCAAAACAGGGGGCCCTGAAGCTTTCTTT	CASRVKTGGPEAFF
few	TRBD2	TRBV30	13	TRBJ2-7	TGTGCCTGGACTGGGACTAGCGAGAACGAGCAGTACTTC	CAWTGTSENEQYF
.	TRBD1	TRBV7-9	14	TRBJ2-1	TGTGCCAGCAGCCAAAGACAGGGGGTCTATGAGCAGTTCTTC	CASSQRQGVYEQFF
once	.	TRBV19	13	TRBJ1-5	TGTGCCAGTAGTTTCGGAGGGGATCAGCCCCAGCATTTT	CASSFGGDQPQHF
.	TRBD1	TRBV28	15	TRBJ2-7	TGTGCCAGCAGTCTCCCCACAGGGGGCTTGCGCGAGCAGTACTTC	CASSLPTGGLREQYF
.	TRBD1	TRBV6-8	16	TRBJ2-5	TGTGCCAGCAGGTCGGACAGGGGGGCTTTTTATGAGACCCAGTACTTC	CASRSDRGAFYETQYF
once	TRBD2	TRBV11-2	14	TRBJ2-1	TGTGCCAGCAGCTTAGTCGGGAGGCGGGGTGAGCAGTTCTTC	CASSLVGRRGEQFF
.	TRBD1	TRBV10-3	13	TRBJ2-7	TGTGCCACCTCGGGACAGGGGGCCTACGAGCAGTACTTC	CATSGQGAYEQYF
.	TRBD1	TRBV5-1	15	TRBJ1-5	TGCGCCAGCAGCCTAAACACAGGGGACAATCAGCCCCAGCATTTT	CASSLNTGDNQPQHF
.	TRBD2	TRBV5-4	17	TRBJ2-5	TGTGCCAGCAGCTTAGGAAGTCTAGCGGGAGGGGGAGAGACCCAGTACTTC	CASSLGSLAGGGETQYF
.	TRBD2	TRBV4-1	16	TRBJ2-4	TGCGCCAGCAGCGTCGGGACTAGCGCAACAGGGGACATTCAGTACTTC	CASSVGTSATGDIQYF
few	TRBD2	TRBV28	15	TRBJ2-1	TGTGCCAGCAGCCACGGGACTAGCGGGGACAATGAGCAGTTCTTC	CASSHGTSGDNEQFF
.	.	TRBV4-2	17	TRBJ2-4	TGTGCCAGCAGCCAAGATGGAGGTCCGCGAGCGGAAAACATTCAGTACTTC	CASSQDGGPRAENIQYF
few	.	TRBV9	17	TRBJ1-1	TGTGCCAGCAGCGTAGGTTCCAGCCCAAGGGGGAACACTGAAGCTTTCTTT	CASSVGSSPRGNTEAFF
.	.	TRBV18	15	TRBJ2-2	TGTGCCAGCTCACCAAAGACGGGAAACACCGGGGAGCTGTTTTTT	CASSPKTGNTGELFF
.	TRBD1	TRBV14	18	TRBJ2-6	TGTGCCAGCAGCCCCAGACAGGGGACCACCTCTGGGGCCAACGTCCTGACTTTC	CASSPRQGTTSGANVLTF
.	.	TRBV27	15	TRBJ2-1	TGTGCCAGCAGTTTCGTAGCGGAGAGCTACAATGAGCAGTTCTTC	CASSFVAESYNEQFF
few	.	TRBV7-9	14	TRBJ2-1	TGTGCCAGCAGCTTCTGGGACTCCTTAAATGAGCAGTTCTTC	CASSFWDSLNEQFF
.	TRBD2	TRBV11-2	19	TRBJ2-5	TGTGCCAGCAGCTTAGTGAGGCTAGCGGGAGGGTCGGGGCAAGAGACCCAGTACTTC	CASSLVRLAGGSGQETQYF
.	TRBD2	TRBV19	15	TRBJ2-1	TGTGCCAGTAGTCCAAGGACTAGCGACTACAATGAGCAGTTCTTC	CASSPRTSDYNEQFF
.	.	TRBV14	14	TRBJ2-2	TGTGCCAGCAGCCAAGATCTTCTAAGCGGGGAGCTGTTTTTT	CASSQDLLSGELFF
.	.	TRBV2	14	TRBJ2-3	TGTGCCAGCAGCGCCAGGGCGGAAACAGATACGCAGTATTTT	CASSARAETDTQYF
.	.	TRBV7-6	13	TRBJ1-1	TGTGCCAGCAGCTTATCGCAGGGGACTGAAGCTTTCTTT	CASSLSQGTEAFF
.	.	TRBV6-4	14	TRBJ2-2	TGTGCCAGCAGTGACTCGAGGAGCACCGGGGAGCTGTTTTTT	CASSDSRSTGELFF